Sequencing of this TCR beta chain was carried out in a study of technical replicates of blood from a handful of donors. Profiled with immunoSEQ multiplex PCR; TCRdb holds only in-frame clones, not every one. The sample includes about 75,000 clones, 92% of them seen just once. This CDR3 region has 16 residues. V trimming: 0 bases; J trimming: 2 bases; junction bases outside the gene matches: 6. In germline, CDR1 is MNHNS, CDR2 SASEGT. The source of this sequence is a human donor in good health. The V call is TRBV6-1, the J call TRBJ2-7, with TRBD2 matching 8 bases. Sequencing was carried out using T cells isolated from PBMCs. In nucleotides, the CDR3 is TGTGCCAGCAGTGAAGCATTGACGGGAGGGCCCTACGAGCAGTACTTC. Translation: CASSEALTGGPYEQYF.